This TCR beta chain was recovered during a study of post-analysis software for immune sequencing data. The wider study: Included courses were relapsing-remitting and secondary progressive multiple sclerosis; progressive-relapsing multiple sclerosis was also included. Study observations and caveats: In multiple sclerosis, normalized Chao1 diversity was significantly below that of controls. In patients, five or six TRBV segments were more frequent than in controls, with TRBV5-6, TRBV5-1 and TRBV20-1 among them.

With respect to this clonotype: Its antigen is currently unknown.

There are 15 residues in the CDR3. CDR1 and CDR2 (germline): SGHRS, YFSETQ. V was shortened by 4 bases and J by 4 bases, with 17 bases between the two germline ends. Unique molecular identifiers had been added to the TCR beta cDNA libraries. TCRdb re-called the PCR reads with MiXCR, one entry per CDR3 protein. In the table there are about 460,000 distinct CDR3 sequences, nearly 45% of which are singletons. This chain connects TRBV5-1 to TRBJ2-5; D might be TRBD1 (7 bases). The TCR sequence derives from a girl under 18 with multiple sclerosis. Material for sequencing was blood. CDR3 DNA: TGCGCCAGCAGCCCACCAGGGGGGCAGGGAGAGACCCAGTACTTC. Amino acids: CASSPPGGQGETQYF.